These 3 T cell receptor beta chains share one sample of origin, sequenced in a study of blood T cell repertoires in COVID-19. TCRdb keeps only in-frame clones here, not all; method: immunoSEQ multiplex PCR. This sample has a few hundred thousand clones; 85% to 90% occur once, and the top ten carry roughly 9.4%. What was sequenced was PBMCs or T cells enriched from blood (not recorded which). These receptors all come from a woman aged 45-60 years who had recovered from COVID-19.

Here the CDR3 reads CASSPTTLTIYGYTF. CDR3 in DNA: TGTGCCAGCAGCCCTACCACCCTTACTATTTATGGCTACACCTTC. The chain couples TRBV11-2 to TRBJ1-2; D remains unclear. V dropped 5 bases and J dropped 5 bases, with 18 bases sitting between them. Germline V gene lookup returns CDR1 SGHAT and CDR2 FQNNGV. This CDR3 is 15 amino acids long.

The chain couples TRBV9 to TRBJ1-4, with no clear D. Germline V gene lookup returns CDR1 SGDLS and CDR2 YYNGEE. This CDR3 region has 14 residues. Trimming took off 0 bases at V and 8 bases at J, with 11 bases between the two ends. The CDR3 reads CASSVDFTMEKLFF. The CDR3 nucleotides are TGTGCCAGCAGCGTAGATTTCACTATGGAAAAACTGTTTTTT.

This rearrangement joins TRBV6-5 to TRBJ2-1; a possible D gene is TRBD1 (6 bases). The CDR3 sequence is 15 residues long. V gave up 0 bases and J gave up 10 bases, with 16 bases separating them. The germline V gene encodes CDR1 MNHEY and CDR2 SVGAGI. The CDR3 loop reads CASSYSTVTGYEQFF. The CDR3 DNA reads TGTGCCAGCAGTTACTCCACTGTTACAGGGTACGAGCAGTTCTTC.